This is a list of T cell receptor beta chains from one sample in a study of CXCR3-negative and CXCR3-positive naive CD8 T cells. TCRdb re-called the 5' RACE reads and shows each CDR3 protein once, DNA omitted. The table lists about 130,000 distinct CDR3 sequences. The sequencing sample was made of naive CXCR3- CD8+ T cells from blood. The receptors here all came from a human donor in good health. Some clones in this sample may be carry-over from other donors' samples. CDR3s include the opening cysteine and the closing phenylalanine or tryptophan.

v_gene,j_gene,len,CDR3aa
TRBV12-3/TRBV12-4,TRBJ1-3,14,CASSPLDIGNTIYF
TRBV28,TRBJ2-5,14,CASIQTSGQETQYF
TRBV12-3/TRBV12-4,TRBJ2-1,15,CASSVQGASYNEQFF
TRBV29-1,TRBJ2-1,11,CSVVRHNEQFF
TRBV12-3/TRBV12-4,TRBJ2-2,16,CASRKRTGAVAGELFF
TRBV5-1,TRBJ2-7,13,CASSTAPLDEQYF
TRBV2,TRBJ2-7,17,CATLIEGSSSRGYEQYF
TRBV7-9,TRBJ1-2,15,CASSFPEGQGYGYTF
TRBV19,TRBJ2-1,15,CASSIRERSYNEQFF
TRBV13,TRBJ2-5,16,CASSVYRAEPEETQYF
TRBV13,TRBJ2-7,16,CASSLGRTSGYYEQYF
TRBV21-1,TRBJ1-6,14,CASSKDAQRSPLHF
TRBV4-3,TRBJ2-2,18,CASSQARLPRLAGGVLFF
TRBV6-5,TRBJ1-1,13,CASSYGAATEAFF
TRBV27,TRBJ2-3,14,CASSLAGQTDTQYF
TRBV5-1,TRBJ2-7,15,CASSLVVERGYEQYF
TRBV5-5,TRBJ2-7,14,CASSSGTGDYEQYF
TRBV29-1,TRBJ2-3,15,CSVEDEILVGDTQYF
TRBV12-3/TRBV12-4,TRBJ2-7,15,CASSFRLGQHYEQYF
TRBV6-9,TRBJ1-5,17,CASSYSYRTGANQPQHF
TRBV20-1,TRBJ2-7,19,CSARDQLTSGRAKPYEQYF
TRBV7-8,TRBJ2-3,16,CASSLETGGGWDTQYF
TRBV5-4,TRBJ1-1,13,CASRWGRNTEAFF
TRBV20-1,TRBJ2-7,16,CSARNTGTSGSYEQYF
TRBV14,TRBJ1-2,15,CASSLESGAIYGYTF
TRBV3-1,TRBJ2-5,18,CASSQFSSRGASIETQYF
TRBV7-9,TRBJ1-1,12,CASSSTSAQAFF
TRBV28,TRBJ2-5,14,CASSLLSGQETQYF
TRBV28,TRBJ2-1,15,CASSFLGSDGNEQFF
TRBV6-2/TRBV6-3,TRBJ2-7,13,CASSYPGTYEQYF
TRBV9,TRBJ2-3,18,CASSAEASLGLSTDTQYF
TRBV5-1,TRBJ2-5,17,CASSIHLTGGYQETQYF
TRBV4-2,TRBJ2-7,15,CASSQAGLAGAEQYF
TRBV21-1,TRBJ1-3,15,CASSKVTGCGNTIYF
TRBV12-3/TRBV12-4,TRBJ2-1,12,CASRTSRNEQFF
TRBV11-2,TRBJ1-2,15,CASSLLPGQRDGYTF
TRBV20-1,TRBJ2-7,14,CSAQRTSGAYEQYF
TRBV9,TRBJ2-1,22,CASSVATEGGGRGGHSYNEQFF
TRBV29-1,TRBJ2-1,16,CSVPRLAGGPYNEQFF
TRBV6-4,TRBJ2-1,15,CASSDSSGGANEQFF
TRBV11-2,TRBJ2-5,16,CASSLFSGGIQETQYF
TRBV6-4,TRBJ2-3,15,CASSEGGGATDTQYF
TRBV30,TRBJ2-7,12,CAWMDKPYEQYF
TRBV6-5,TRBJ2-2,12,CASMEAAGELFF
TRBV5-1,TRBJ2-1,18,CASCDGLAGVVGYNEQFF
TRBV7-9,TRBJ1-1,11,CASSLGTEAFF
TRBV4-3,TRBJ2-7,14,CASSQANGEYEQYF
TRBV28,TRBJ1-1,11,CAGGGDTEAFF